The 10 T cell receptor beta chains below come from one sample, sequenced in a study of T cell responses to AZD1222 COVID-19 vaccine. Only in-frame clones appear in the TCRdb table, and some are missing; sequencing was by immunoSEQ multiplex PCR. The sample has approximately 130,000 clones, roughly 92% seen once; the top ten hold 1.1%. Sequenced here: peripheral blood, sampled 28 days after the second AZD1222 dose. All receptors come from an adult who received the AZD1222 COVID-19 vaccine.

V is TRBV3-1 (or the pseudogene TRBV3-2) and J is TRBJ2-7; 8 positions match TRBD2. This CDR3 is 16 amino acids long. Germline V gives CDR1 LGHDT, CDR2 YNNKEL (reference sequence). Germline trimming cut 4 bases from V and 7 bases from J; bases unmatched to any gene: 15. This CDR3 is CASSLGLAGRMREQYF. The CDR3 coding sequence is TGTGCCAGCAGCCTCGGTCTAGCGGGCAGAATGAGGGAGCAGTACTTC.

The chain recombines TRBV18 with TRBJ2-3, with a weak D call TRBD1 (6 bases). CDR3 length: 15 residues. The germline V gene has CDR1 KGHSH and CDR2 LQKENI. Trimming left V 3 bases short and J 1 base short, with 11 bases between. The CDR3 DNA sequence: TGTGCCAGCTCACCCGGGCCAGGGGGCACAGATACGCAGTATTTT. This codes for CASSPGPGGTDTQYF. The whole variable domain, filled in from reference TRBV18 and TRBJ2-3, reads NAGVMQNPRHLVRRRGQEARLRCSPMKGHSHVYWYRQLPEEGLKFMVYLQKENIIDESGMPKERFSAEFPKEGPSILRIQQVVRGDSAAYFCASSPGPGGTDTQYFGPGTRLTVL.

The rearrangement links TRBV3-1 (or the pseudogene TRBV3-2) to TRBJ2-5; D assignment may be TRBD1 or TRBD2 (5 bases each). Germline V lookup: CDR1 LGHDT, CDR2 YNNKEL (reference sequence). CDR3 size: 13 residues. V was pared by 4 bases and J by 2 bases, with 8 bases between. The CDR3 nucleotides read TGTGCCAGCAGCCCGGGACCACAAGAGACCCAGTACTTC. It translates to CASSPGPQETQYF.

The chain carries TRBV27 and TRBJ2-6; D unresolved. This CDR3 region has 15 residues. Germline V gene lookup returns CDR1 MNHEY and CDR2 SMNVEV (reference sequence). The V end was cut by 2 bases, the J end by 0 bases, with 5 bases between. The CDR3 is CASSLPGSGANVLTF. The CDR3 DNA follows: TGTGCCAGCAGTTTACCAGGCTCTGGGGCCAACGTCCTGACTTTC.

CDR3 in amino acids: CATSDPGTSGGATDTQYF. The CDR3 DNA reads as TGTGCCACCAGTGATCCTGGGACTAGCGGGGGAGCCACAGATACGCAGTATTTT. The chain uses TRBV24-1 and TRBJ2-3, with 14 bases aligning to TRBD2. Germline assignment: CDR1 KGHDR and CDR2 SFDVKD. Unmatched junction bases numbered 6, after V lost 3 bases and J lost 2 bases. CDR3 length equals 18 residues.

CDR3 amino acids: CASSLETGLEQFF. For the CDR3, the DNA is TGTGCCAGCAGCTTAGAAACGGGACTAGAGCAGTTCTTC. This chain connects TRBV7-2 to TRBJ2-1; 7 bases map to TRBD2. V dropped 1 base and J dropped 10; count of bases not matched to a gene: 4. CDR1 is SGHTA and CDR2 is FQGNSA in the germline V gene. CDR3 length: 13 residues.

The CDR3 bases are TGTGCCAGCAGTCCCTTCGACCCTTTAAAGAACACTGAAGCTTTCTTT. This encodes CASSPFDPLKNTEAFF. This chain links TRBV6-2 or TRBV6-3 with TRBJ1-1; no reliable D call. From germline, CDR1 is MNHEY and CDR2 SVGEGT. The V end lost 5 bases, the J end lost 1 base, and 17 bases lay between the germline ends. The CDR3 has 16 residues.

This rearrangement joins TRBV14 to TRBJ1-1; D gene unclear. There are 13 residues in the CDR3. The V gene lost 4 bases and the J gene lost 0 bases, with 6 bases spanning the gap. Per the germline V gene, CDR1 is SGHDN and CDR2 is FVKESK. The CDR3 region is CASSPSMNTEAFF. The CDR3, as DNA: TGTGCCAGCAGCCCCTCCATGAACACTGAAGCTTTCTTT.

The chain couples TRBV28 to TRBJ2-1, with D tentatively TRBD2 (6 bases). V lost 11 bases and J 4 bases, leaving 21 bases between the germline ends. This CDR3 spans 15 amino acids. The germline CDR1 and CDR2 sequences are MDHEN and SYDVKM. DNA for the CDR3: TGTGCCCTCACGCCCCCGGGAGTACCTTACAATGAGCAGTTCTTC. This translates into CALTPPGVPYNEQFF.

The chain joins TRBV29-1 to TRBJ1-2; tentative D call: TRBD1 (5 bases). CDR1 SQVTM and CDR2 ANQGSEA come from the germline V gene. V lost 6 bases to trimming and J lost 6 bases, with 17 bases between them. The CDR3 runs to 13 residues. CDR3 bases: TGCAGCGTAGGGGACGTCGACGGGGATGGCTACACCTTC. As protein: CSVGDVDGDGYTF.